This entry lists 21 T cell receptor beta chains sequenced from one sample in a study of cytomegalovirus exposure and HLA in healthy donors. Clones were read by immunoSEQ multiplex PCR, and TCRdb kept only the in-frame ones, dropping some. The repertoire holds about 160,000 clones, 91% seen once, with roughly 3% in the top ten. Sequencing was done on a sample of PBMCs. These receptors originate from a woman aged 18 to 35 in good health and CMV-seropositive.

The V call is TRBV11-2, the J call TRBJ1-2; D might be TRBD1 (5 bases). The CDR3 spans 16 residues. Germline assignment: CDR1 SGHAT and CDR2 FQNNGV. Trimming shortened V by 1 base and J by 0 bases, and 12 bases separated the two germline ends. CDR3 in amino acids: CASSLVRGSTNYGYTF. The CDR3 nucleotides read TGTGCCAGCAGCTTAGTTAGGGGATCAACTAACTATGGCTACACCTTC.

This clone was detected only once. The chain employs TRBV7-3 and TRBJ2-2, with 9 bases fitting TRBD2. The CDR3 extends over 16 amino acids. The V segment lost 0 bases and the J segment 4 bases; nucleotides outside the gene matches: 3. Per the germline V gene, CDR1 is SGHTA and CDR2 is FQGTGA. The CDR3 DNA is TGTGCCAGCAGCTTAACAGGGACTAGCCCCACCGGGGAGCTGTTTTTT. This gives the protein CASSLTGTSPTGELFF.

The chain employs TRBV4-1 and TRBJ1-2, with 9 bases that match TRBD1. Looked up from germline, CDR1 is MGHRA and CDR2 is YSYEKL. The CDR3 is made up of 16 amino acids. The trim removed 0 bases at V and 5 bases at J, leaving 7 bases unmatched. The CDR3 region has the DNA TGCGCCAGCAGCCAAGAATTGTTGGGACAGGGATATGGCTACACCTTC. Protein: CASSQELLGQGYGYTF.

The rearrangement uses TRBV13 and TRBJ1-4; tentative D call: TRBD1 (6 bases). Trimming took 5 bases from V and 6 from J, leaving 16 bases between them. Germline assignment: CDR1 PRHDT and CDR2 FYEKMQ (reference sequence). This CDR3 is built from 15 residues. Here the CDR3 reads CASSLSGGLYEKLFF. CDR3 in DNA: TGTGCCAGCAGCCTGTCCGGGGGGCTGTATGAAAAACTGTTTTTT.

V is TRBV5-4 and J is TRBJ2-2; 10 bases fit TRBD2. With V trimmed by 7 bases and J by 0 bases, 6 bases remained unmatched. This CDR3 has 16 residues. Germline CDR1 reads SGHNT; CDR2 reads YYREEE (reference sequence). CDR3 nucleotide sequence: TGTGCCAGCGCTACCGGACTAGCGGCGAACACCGGGGAGCTGTTTTTT. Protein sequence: CASATGLAANTGELFF.

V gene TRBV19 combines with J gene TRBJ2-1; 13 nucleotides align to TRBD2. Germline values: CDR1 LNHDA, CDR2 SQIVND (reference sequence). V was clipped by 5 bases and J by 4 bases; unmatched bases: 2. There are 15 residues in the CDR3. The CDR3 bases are TGTGCCAGTAGTCTGACTAGCGGGGGGTACAATGAGCAGTTCTTC. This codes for CASSLTSGGYNEQFF.

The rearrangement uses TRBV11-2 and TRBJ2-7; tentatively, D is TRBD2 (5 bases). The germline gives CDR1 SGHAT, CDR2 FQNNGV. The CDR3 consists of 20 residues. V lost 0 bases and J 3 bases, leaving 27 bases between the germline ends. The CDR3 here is CASSLDPTSEEWFNIYEQYF. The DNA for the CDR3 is TGTGCCAGCAGCTTAGACCCTACTAGTGAGGAATGGTTTAATATCTACGAGCAGTACTTC.

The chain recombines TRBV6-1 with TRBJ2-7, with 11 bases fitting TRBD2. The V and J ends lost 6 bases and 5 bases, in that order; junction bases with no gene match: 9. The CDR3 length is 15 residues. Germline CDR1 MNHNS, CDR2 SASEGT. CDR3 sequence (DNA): TGTGCCAGCAGGCAGGGAACTAGCGGGAGTCACGAGCAGTACTTC. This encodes CASRQGTSGSHEQYF.

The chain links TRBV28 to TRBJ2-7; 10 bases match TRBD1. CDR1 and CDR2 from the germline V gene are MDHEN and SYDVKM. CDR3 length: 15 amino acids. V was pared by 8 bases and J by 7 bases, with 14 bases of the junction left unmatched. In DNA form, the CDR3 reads TGTGCCAGCCAACCTTCCGGACAGGGGGGGTTGGAGCAGTACTTC. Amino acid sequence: CASQPSGQGGLEQYF. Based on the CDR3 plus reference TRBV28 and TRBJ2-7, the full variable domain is DVKVTQSSRYLVKRTGEKVFLECVQDMDHENMFWYRQDPGLGLRLIYFSYDVKMKEKGDIPEGYSVSREKKERFSLILESASTNQTSMYLCASQPSGQGGLEQYFGPGTRLTVT.

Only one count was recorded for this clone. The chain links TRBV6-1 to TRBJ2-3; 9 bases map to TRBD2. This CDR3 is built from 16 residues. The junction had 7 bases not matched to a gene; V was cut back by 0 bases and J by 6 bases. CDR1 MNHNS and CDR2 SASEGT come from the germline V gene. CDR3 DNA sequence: TGTGCCAGCAGTGAAGCGAGCACTAGCGGGTACGATACGCAGTATTTT. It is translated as CASSEASTSGYDTQYF.

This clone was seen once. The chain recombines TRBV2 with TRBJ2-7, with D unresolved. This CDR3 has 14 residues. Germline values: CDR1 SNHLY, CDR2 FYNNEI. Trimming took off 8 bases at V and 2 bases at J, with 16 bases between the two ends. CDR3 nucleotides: TGTGCCAGCCAGGCTTTTGACGGCACCTACGAGCAGTACTTC. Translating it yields CASQAFDGTYEQYF.

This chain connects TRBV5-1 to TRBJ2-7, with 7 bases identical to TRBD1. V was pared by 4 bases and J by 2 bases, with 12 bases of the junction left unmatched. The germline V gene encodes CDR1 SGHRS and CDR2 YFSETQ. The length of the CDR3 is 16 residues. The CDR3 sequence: CASSPRQGAIAYEQYF. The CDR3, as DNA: TGCGCCAGCAGCCCTAGACAGGGCGCTATAGCCTACGAGCAGTACTTC.

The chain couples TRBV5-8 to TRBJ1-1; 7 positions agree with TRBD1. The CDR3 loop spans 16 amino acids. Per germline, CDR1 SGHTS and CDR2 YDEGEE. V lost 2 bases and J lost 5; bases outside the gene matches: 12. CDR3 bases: TGTGCCAGCAGCTTAACTAAGAACAGGGGTAATACTGAAGCTTTCTTT. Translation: CASSLTKNRGNTEAFF.

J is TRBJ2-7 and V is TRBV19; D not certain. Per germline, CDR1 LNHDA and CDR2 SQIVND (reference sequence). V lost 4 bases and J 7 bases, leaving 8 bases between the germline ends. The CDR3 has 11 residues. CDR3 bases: TGTGCCAGTAGTACCCCCGGGGAGCAGTACTTC. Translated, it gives CASSTPGEQYF.

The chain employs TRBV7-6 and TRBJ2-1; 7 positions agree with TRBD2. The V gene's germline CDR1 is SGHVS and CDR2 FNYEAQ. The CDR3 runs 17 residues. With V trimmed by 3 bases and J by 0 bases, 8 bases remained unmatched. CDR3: CASSFGAGLSSYNEQFF. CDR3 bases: TGTGCCAGCAGCTTTGGAGCGGGGCTCAGCTCCTACAATGAGCAGTTCTTC.

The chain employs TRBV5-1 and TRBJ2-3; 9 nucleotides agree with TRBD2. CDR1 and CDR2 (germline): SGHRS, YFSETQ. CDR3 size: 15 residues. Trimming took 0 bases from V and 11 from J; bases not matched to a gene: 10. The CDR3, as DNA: TGCGCCAGCAGCTTGGGCGGCGGGGGGGGCAGCTTGCAGTATTTT. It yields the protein CASSLGGGGGSLQYF. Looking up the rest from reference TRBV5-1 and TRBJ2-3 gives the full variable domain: KAGVTQTPRYLIKTRGQQVTLSCSPISGHRSVSWYQQTPGQGLQFLFEYFSETQRNKGNFPGRFSGRQFSNSRSEMNVSTLELGDSALYLCASSLGGGGGSLQYFGPGTRLTVL.

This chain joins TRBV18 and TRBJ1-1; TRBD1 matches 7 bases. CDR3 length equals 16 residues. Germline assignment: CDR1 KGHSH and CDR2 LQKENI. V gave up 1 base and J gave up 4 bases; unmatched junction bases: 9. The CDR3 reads CASSPLSGTETTEAFF. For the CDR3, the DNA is TGTGCCAGCTCACCACTTTCCGGGACAGAGACCACTGAAGCTTTCTTT.

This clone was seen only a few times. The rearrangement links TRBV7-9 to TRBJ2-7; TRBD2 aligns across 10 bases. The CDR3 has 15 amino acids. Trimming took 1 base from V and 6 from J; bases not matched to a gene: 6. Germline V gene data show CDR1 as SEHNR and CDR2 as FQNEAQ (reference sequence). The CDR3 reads CASSLGVLAGVEQYF. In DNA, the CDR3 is TGTGCCAGCAGCTTAGGCGTTCTAGCGGGGGTCGAGCAGTACTTC.

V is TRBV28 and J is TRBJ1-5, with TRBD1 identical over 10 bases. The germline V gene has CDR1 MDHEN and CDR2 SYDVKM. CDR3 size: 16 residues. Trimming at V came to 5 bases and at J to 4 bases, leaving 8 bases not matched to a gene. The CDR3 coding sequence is TGTGCCAGCAGTGTTCGACAGGGGGCAGGGAATCAGCCCCAGCATTTT. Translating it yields CASSVRQGAGNQPQHF.

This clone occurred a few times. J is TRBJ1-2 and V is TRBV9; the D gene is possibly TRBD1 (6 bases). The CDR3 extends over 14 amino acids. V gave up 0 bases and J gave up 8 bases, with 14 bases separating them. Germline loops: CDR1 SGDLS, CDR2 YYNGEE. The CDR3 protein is CASSVDGGVKGYTF. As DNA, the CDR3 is TGTGCCAGCAGCGTAGATGGGGGCGTAAAGGGCTACACCTTC. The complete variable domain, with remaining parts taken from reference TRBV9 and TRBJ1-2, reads DSGVTQTPKHLITATGQRVTLRCSPRSGDLSVYWYQQSLDQGLQFLIQYYNGEERAKGNILERFSAQQFPDLHSELNLSSLELGDSALYFCASSVDGGVKGYTFGSGTRLTVV.

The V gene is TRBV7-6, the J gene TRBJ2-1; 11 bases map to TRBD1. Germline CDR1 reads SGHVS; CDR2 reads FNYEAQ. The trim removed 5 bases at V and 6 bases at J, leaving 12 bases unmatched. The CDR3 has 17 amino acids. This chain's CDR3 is CASSQGTGGNLFNEQFF. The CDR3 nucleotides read TGTGCCAGCAGCCAGGGGACAGGGGGAAACCTATTCAATGAGCAGTTCTTC.